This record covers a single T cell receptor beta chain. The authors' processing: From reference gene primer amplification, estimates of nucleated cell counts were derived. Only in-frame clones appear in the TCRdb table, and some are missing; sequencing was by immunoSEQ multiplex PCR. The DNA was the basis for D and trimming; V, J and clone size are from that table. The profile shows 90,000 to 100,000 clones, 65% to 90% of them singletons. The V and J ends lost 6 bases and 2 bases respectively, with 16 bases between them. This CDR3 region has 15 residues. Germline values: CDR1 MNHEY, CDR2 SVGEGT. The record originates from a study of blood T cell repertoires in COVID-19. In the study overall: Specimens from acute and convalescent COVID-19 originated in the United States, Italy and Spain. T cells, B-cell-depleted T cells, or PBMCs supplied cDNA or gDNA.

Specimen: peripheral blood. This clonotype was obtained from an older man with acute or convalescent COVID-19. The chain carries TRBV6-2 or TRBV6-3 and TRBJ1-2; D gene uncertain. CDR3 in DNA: TGTGCCAGCAGCATACAGTCAGTCCTGAACTATGGCTACACCTTC. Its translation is CASSIQSVLNYGYTF.